This T cell receptor beta chain comes out of a study of T cells in Graves' hyperthyroidism and ophthalmopathy. Whole-study results and caveats: The model foresaw ophthalmopathy a median around 6 months prior to onset.

Amplified TCR beta CDR3 regions derived from RNA transcripts. Primed by the HTBI set, a first-round RT-PCR was run on the TCR CDR3. Each CDR3 protein gets one entry after TCRdb re-called the multiplex PCR reads with MiXCR. The sample yields 600,000 to 750,000 distinct CDR3 sequences, roughly a sixth seen once. On the basis of clinical symptoms, serum thyroxine and TRAb, thyroid ultrasound and orbital computed tomography, diagnoses were made. This clonotype came up a few times. The antigen is unknown. This CDR3 has 15 residues. Trimming removed 2 bases at V and 0 bases at J, with 10 bases between. Germline loops: CDR1 SGDLS, CDR2 YYNGEE.

This sequence was found in a man aged 50-60 years with Graves' hyperthyroidism. Sequenced input: blood. The chain has TRBV9 and TRBJ2-3; D perhaps matches TRBD2 (6 bases). Here the CDR3 reads CASSVSGFSTDTQYF. CDR3 nucleotides: TGTGCCAGCAGCGTGAGCGGGTTTAGCACAGATACGCAGTATTTT.